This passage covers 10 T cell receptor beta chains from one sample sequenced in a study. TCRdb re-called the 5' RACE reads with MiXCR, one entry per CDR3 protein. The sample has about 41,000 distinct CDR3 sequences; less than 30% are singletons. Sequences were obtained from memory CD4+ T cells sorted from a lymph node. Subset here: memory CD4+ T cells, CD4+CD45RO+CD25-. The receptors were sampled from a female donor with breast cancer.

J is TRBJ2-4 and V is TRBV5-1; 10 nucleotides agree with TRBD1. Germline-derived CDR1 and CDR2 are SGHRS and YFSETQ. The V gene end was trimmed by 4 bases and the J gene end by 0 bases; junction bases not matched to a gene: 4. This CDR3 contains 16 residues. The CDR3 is CASSMGTGEAKNIQYF. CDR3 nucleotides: TGCGCCAGCAGCATGGGGACAGGGGAAGCCAAAAACATTCAGTACTTC.

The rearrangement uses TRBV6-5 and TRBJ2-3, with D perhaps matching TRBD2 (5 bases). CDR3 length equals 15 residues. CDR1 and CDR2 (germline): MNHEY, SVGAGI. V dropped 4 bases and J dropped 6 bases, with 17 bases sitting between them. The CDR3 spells CASSFSLALGDTQYF. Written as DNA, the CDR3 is TGTGCCAGCAGTTTTTCGCTAGCCCTCGGGGATACGCAGTATTTT.

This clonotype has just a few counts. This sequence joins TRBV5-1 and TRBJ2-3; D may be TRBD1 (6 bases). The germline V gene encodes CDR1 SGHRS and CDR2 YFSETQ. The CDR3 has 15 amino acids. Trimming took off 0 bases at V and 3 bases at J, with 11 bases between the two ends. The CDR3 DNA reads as TGCGCCAGCAGCTTGGCTGGACAGCGTACAGATACGCAGTATTTT. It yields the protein CASSLAGQRTDTQYF.

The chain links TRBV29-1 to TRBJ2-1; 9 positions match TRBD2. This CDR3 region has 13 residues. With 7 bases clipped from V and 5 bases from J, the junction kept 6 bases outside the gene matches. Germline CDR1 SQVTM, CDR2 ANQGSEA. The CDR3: CSALPSGDNEQFF. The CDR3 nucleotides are TGCAGCGCCCTCCCTAGCGGGGACAATGAGCAGTTCTTC.

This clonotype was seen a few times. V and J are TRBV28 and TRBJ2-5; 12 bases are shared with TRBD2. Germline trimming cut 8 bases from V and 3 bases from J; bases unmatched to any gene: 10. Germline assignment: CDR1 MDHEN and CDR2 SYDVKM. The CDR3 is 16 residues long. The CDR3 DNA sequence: TGTGCCAGCGGGGCTAGCGGGGGGGGAATCGAAGAGACCCAGTACTTC. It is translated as CASGASGGGIEETQYF. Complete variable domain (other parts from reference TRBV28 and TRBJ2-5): DVKVTQSSRYLVKRTGEKVFLECVQDMDHENMFWYRQDPGLGLRLIYFSYDVKMKEKGDIPEGYSVSREKKERFSLILESASTNQTSMYLCASGASGGGIEETQYFGPGTRLLVL.

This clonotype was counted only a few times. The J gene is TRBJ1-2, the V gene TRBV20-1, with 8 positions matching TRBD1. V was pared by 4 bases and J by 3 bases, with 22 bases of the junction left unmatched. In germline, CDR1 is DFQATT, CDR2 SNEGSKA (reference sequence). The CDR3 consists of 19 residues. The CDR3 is CSATARTRQGLIVDYGYTF. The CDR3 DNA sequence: TGCAGTGCTACAGCTAGAACAAGACAGGGGCTAATCGTCGACTATGGCTACACCTTC.

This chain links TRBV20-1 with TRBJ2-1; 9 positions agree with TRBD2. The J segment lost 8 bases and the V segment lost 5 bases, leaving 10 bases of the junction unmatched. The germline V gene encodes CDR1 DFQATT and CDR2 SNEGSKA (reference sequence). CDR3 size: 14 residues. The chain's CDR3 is CSAPLAGGPDEQFF. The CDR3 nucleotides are TGCAGTGCTCCCCTTGCGGGAGGGCCAGATGAGCAGTTCTTC.

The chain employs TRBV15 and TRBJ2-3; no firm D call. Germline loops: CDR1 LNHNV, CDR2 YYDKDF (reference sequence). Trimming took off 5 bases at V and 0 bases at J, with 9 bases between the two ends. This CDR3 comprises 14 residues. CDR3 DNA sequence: TGTGCCACCAGCGGATCCCCCAGCACAGATACGCAGTATTTT. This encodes CATSGSPSTDTQYF.

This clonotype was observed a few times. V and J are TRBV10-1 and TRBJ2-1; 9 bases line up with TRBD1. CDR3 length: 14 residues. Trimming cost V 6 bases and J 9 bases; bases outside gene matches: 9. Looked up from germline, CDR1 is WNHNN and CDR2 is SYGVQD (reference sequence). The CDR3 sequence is CASSPGQGLSEQFF. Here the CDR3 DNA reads TGCGCCAGCAGCCCGGGACAGGGCCTCAGTGAGCAGTTCTTC.

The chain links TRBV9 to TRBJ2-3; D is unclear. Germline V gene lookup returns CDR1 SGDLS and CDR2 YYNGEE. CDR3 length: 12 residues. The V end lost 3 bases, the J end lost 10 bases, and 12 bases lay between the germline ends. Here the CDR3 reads CASSESGLAQYF. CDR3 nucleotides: TGTGCCAGCAGCGAGAGTGGGCTTGCGCAGTATTTT. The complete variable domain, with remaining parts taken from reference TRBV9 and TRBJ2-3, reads DSGVTQTPKHLITATGQRVTLRCSPRSGDLSVYWYQQSLDQGLQFLIQYYNGEERAKGNILERFSAQQFPDLHSELNLSSLELGDSALYFCASSESGLAQYFGPGTRLTVL.